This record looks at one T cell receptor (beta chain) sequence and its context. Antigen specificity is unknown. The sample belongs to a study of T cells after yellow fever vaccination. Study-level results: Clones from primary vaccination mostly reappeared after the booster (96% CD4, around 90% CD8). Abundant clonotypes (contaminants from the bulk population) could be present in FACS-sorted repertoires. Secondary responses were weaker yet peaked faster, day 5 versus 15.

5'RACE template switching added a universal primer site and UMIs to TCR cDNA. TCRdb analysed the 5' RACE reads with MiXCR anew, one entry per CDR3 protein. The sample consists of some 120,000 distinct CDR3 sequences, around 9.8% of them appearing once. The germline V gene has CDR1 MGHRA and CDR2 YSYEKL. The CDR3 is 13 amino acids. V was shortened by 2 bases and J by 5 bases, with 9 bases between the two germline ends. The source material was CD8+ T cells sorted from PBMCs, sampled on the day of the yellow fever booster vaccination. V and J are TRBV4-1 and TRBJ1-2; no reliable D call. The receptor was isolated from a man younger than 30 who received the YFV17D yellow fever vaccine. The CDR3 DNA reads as TGCGCCAGCAGCCAAACAGCAGCGTATGGCTACACCTTC. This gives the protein CASSQTAAYGYTF.